This TCR beta chain emerged from a study of CD4+ T cells in melanoma (dated by TCRdb to 2022 to 2024). Broadly, across the study: The study investigated neoantigen-specific CD4+ T cells in human melanoma. Points the paper makes about the study in general: Neoantigen-specific CD4+ T cells were reported to be correlated with the function of CD8+ T cells, macrophages and B cells. According to the report, neoantigen-specific CD4+ T cells in melanoma displayed diverse differentiation states.

The library was built by means of the immunoSEQ multiplex PCR assay. The immuneACCESS repertoire file appears here via TCRdb, limited to in-frame rearrangements. These files lack a portion of the clones; in checked studies, under half of the deficit traces to unresolved V genes, and the cause of the others is not known. The sample table holds 10,000 or so clones, of which roughly two thirds were seen once. The ten largest make up 13% to 15% of the sample. The donors were people with melanoma. In the germline V gene (reference sequence), CDR1 corresponds to MNHNY and CDR2 to SVGAGI. The CDR3 starts with the cysteine, ends with the phenylalanine, and has 15 residues. The only DNA kept is the CDR3, 45 bases in frame from the first base. V and J are trimmed by 5 bases and 4 bases, and the gene matches miss 7 bases of the junction. As regards this clone: The antigen it recognizes is unknown. Nothing much larger sits one base from this clone, and base qualities are not available.

Here the chain combines TRBV6-6 and TRBJ2-5; TRBD2 agrees with 10 junctional bases. Input material: cells from a culture (not recorded whether cultured in vitro). This sequence originates from a human donor with melanoma. The CDR3: CASSDASGGRETQYF. In nucleotide form, the sequence is TGTGCCAGCAGTGATGCTAGCGGGGGCAGAGAGACCCAGTACTTC.